Below are 25 T cell receptor beta chains sequenced from a single sample in a study of T-cell reconstitution after alpha-beta-depleted transplantation in children. Using unique molecular identifiers, the investigators prepared the TCRbeta library. TCRdb re-called the PCR reads through MiXCR, storing one row per CDR3 protein. The table lists 450,000 to 600,000 distinct CDR3 sequences, roughly 18% of them singletons, with around 3.3% in the top ten. The source material was PBMCs from the stem cell graft donor, sampled from the stem cell graft. These receptors were collected from a human donor who donated a stem cell graft to a child with acute lymphoblastic leukemia.

Ten or more counts support this clonotype. The rearrangement uses TRBV5-1 and TRBJ2-7; 9 positions match TRBD2. The germline V gene has CDR1 SGHRS and CDR2 YFSETQ. The trim removed 2 bases at V and 2 bases at J, leaving 8 bases unmatched. This CDR3 contains 16 residues. As DNA, the CDR3 is TGCGCCAGCAGCTTTAACGGACTAGCGTCAACCTACGAGCAGTACTTC. It codes for CASSFNGLASTYEQYF.

This clonotype showed up just a few times. J is TRBJ2-1 and V is TRBV5-1; 8 positions match TRBD2. Trimming at V came to 3 bases and at J to 3 bases, leaving 5 bases not matched to a gene. Germline CDR1 is SGHRS and CDR2 is YFSETQ. The CDR3 runs 15 residues. The CDR3 nucleotides are TGCGCCAGCAGCTGGGCGGGAGGTCACTACAATGAGCAGTTCTTC. The encoded protein is CASSWAGGHYNEQFF.

The chain uses TRBV12-3 or TRBV12-4 and TRBJ1-3, with TRBD1 as a possible D gene (5 bases). V lost 3 bases, J lost 7 bases, and 13 bases lay in between. The CDR3 is 14 amino acids. The CDR3 nucleotides read TGTGCCAGCAGTTTCCTCGCCAGGGACAACACCATATATTTT. This translates into CASSFLARDNTIYF.

The sample holds many counts of this clonotype. This sequence joins TRBV5-1 and TRBJ2-7; TRBD2 matches at 12 bases. Per germline, CDR1 SGHRS and CDR2 YFSETQ. The CDR3 is 17 amino acids. The J segment lost 0 bases and the V segment lost 0 bases, leaving 4 bases of the junction unmatched. CDR3 amino acids: CASSLAASGRASYEQYF. The CDR3 nucleotides read TGCGCCAGCAGCTTGGCCGCTAGCGGGAGGGCCTCCTACGAGCAGTACTTC.

V is TRBV6-4 and J is TRBJ1-6, with D perhaps matching TRBD1 (5 bases). CDR3 length equals 13 residues. Germline V gives CDR1 MRHNA, CDR2 SNTAGT. V lost 3 bases to trimming and J lost 13 bases, with 13 bases between them. CDR3 sequence reads: CASSEGESHPLHF. In nucleotides, the CDR3 is TGTGCCAGCAGTGAAGGGGAATCTCACCCCCTCCACTTT.

This clonotype came up a few times. This chain connects TRBV12-3 or TRBV12-4 to TRBJ1-1, with D perhaps TRBD1 (5 bases). The CDR3 runs 15 residues. Trimming took 5 bases from V and 4 from J, leaving 17 bases between them. CDR3 in DNA: TGTGCCAGCAGTCTCCCGGGGCAGGGAGGCACTGAAGCTTTCTTT. It yields the protein CASSLPGQGGTEAFF.

This clonotype was seen more than once but under ten times. V is TRBV5-1 and J is TRBJ2-7; maybe TRBD2 (6 bases). Germline V gene sequence: CDR1 SGHRS, CDR2 YFSETQ. The CDR3 is 15 amino acids. V dropped 0 bases and J dropped 2 bases, with 12 bases sitting between them. CDR3 DNA: TGCGCCAGCAGCTTGGGTAGCGGATATACCTACGAGCAGTACTTC. It encodes CASSLGSGYTYEQYF.

The chain is built from TRBV12-3 or TRBV12-4 and TRBJ2-1; D call uncertain. V gave up 2 bases and J gave up 7 bases, with 9 bases separating them. The CDR3 has 13 residues. CDR3 in amino acids: CASSLLQANEQFF. CDR3 DNA sequence: TGTGCCAGCAGTTTATTGCAGGCAAATGAGCAGTTCTTC.

This clonotype was seen many times. The chain links TRBV10-1 to TRBJ2-1; 12 bases match TRBD2. V lost 1 base, J lost 6 bases, and 10 bases stayed unmatched. The germline CDR1 and CDR2 sequences are WNHNN and SYGVQD (reference sequence). This CDR3 region has 18 residues. CDR3 sequence (DNA): TGCGCCAGCAGTGAGTTAGGTGTAGGACTAGCGGGAATCAATGAGCAGTTCTTC. Its translation: CASSELGVGLAGINEQFF.

V usage is TRBV12-3 or TRBV12-4 and J usage is TRBJ2-2; D may match TRBD1 or TRBD2 (6 bases each). This CDR3 comprises 14 residues. Trimming took 6 bases from V and 10 from J, leaving 18 bases between them. The CDR3 DNA follows: TGTGCCAGCAGGGGGGGACAAGTACCGGCGGAGCTGTTTTTT. This codes for CASRGGQVPAELFF.

This chain connects TRBV12-3 or TRBV12-4 to TRBJ2-7, with TRBD2 matching 14 bases. The CDR3 loop spans 14 amino acids. J was trimmed by 3 bases and V by 6 bases; bases with no gene match: 1. The CDR3 region is CASRTSGRGYEQYF. The CDR3 nucleotides are TGTGCCAGCAGGACTAGCGGGAGGGGCTACGAGCAGTACTTC.

The chain is built from TRBV7-9 and TRBJ2-7; TRBD2 might be the D (7 bases). Trimming left V 3 bases short and J 7 bases short, with 16 bases between. Germline V lookup: CDR1 SEHNR, CDR2 FQNEAQ (reference sequence). The CDR3 has 14 amino acids. The CDR3 coding sequence is TGTGCCAGCAGCTTCGGGGGAGGGAGGGGGGAGCAGTACTTC. Its translation: CASSFGGGRGEQYF.

This clonotype was detected a few times. The rearrangement uses TRBV7-2 and TRBJ2-1; D gene ambiguous. Trimming took off 1 base at V and 15 bases at J, with 10 bases between the two ends. This CDR3 is 11 amino acids long. Germline values: CDR1 SGHTA, CDR2 FQGNSA. The CDR3 here is CASSLGLGLFF. The CDR3 DNA reads as TGTGCCAGCAGCTTAGGACTGGGCCTGTTCTTC.

J is TRBJ2-2 and V is TRBV6-1; 12 nucleotides align to TRBD2. The germline V gene has CDR1 MNHNS and CDR2 SASEGT. CDR3 length: 16 residues. After removal of 6 bases from V and 4 bases from J, the junction contained 6 bases not matched to a gene. CDR3 amino acids: CASRLAGGQSTGELFF. The CDR3 DNA follows: TGTGCCAGCAGGCTAGCGGGAGGGCAATCCACCGGGGAGCTGTTTTTT.

There are many counts of this clonotype. J is TRBJ1-6 and V is TRBV5-1; 7 bases are shared with TRBD1. The V segment lost 4 bases and the J segment 2 bases; nucleotides outside the gene matches: 6. CDR1 and CDR2 (germline): SGHRS, YFSETQ. The CDR3 length is 16 residues. For the CDR3, the DNA is TGCGCCAGCAGCCGGGACAGTATTGCCTATAATTCACCCCTCCACTTT. Residues: CASSRDSIAYNSPLHF.

Only a few counts were recorded for this clonotype. The chain is built from TRBV5-5 and TRBJ2-7; D is unclear. The V and J ends lost 0 bases and 5 bases respectively, with 12 bases between them. This CDR3 is 14 amino acids long. Per the germline V gene, CDR1 is SGHKS and CDR2 is YYEKEE (reference sequence). The CDR3, as DNA: TGTGCCAGCAGCTTGGCATCGGCCAGGAACGAGCAGTACTTC. Translated, it gives CASSLASARNEQYF. The full variable domain, rest sourced from reference TRBV5-5 and TRBJ2-7, is DAGVTQSPTHLIKTRGQQVTLRCSPISGHKSVSWYQQVLGQGPQFIFQYYEKEERGRGNFPDRFSARQFPNYSSELNVNALLLGDSALYLCASSLASARNEQYFGPGTRLTVT.

In this sample, this clonotype turned up a few times. The chain has TRBV5-1 and TRBJ2-1, with D perhaps TRBD2 (6 bases). Germline V gene lookup returns CDR1 SGHRS and CDR2 YFSETQ. V shed 3 bases and J shed 5 bases, with 12 bases lying between them. The CDR3 length is 14 residues. CDR3 residues: CASSSRGSDNEQFF. The DNA for the CDR3 is TGCGCCAGCAGCTCCCGGGGGTCTGACAATGAGCAGTTCTTC.

This clonotype was seen many times. The chain has TRBV12-3 or TRBV12-4 and TRBJ2-1, with 10 bases lining up with TRBD2. This CDR3 is 15 amino acids long. The V gene end was trimmed by 6 bases and the J gene end by 4 bases; junction bases not matched to a gene: 6. Here the CDR3 DNA reads TGTGCCAGCAGCCTCGGGACTAGCGTGTACAATGAGCAGTTCTTC. It is translated as CASSLGTSVYNEQFF.

In its sample, this clonotype was seen a few times. The V call is TRBV7-3, the J call TRBJ1-1; possible D gene TRBD1, 6 bases. Trimming cost V 5 bases and J 1 base, with 14 bases left between them. Germline-derived CDR1 and CDR2 are SGHTA and FQGTGA. The CDR3 has 15 residues. This chain's CDR3 is CASSPQGGGNTEAFF. The CDR3 DNA is TGTGCCAGCAGCCCCCAAGGGGGAGGGAACACTGAAGCTTTCTTT.

The chain links TRBV19 to TRBJ2-7; D is undetermined. Trimming removed 5 bases at V and 0 bases at J, with 8 bases between. The CDR3 sequence is 13 residues long. Looked up from germline, CDR1 is LNHDA and CDR2 is SQIVND (reference sequence). DNA of the CDR3: TGTGCCAGTAGTCTTATCATCTCCTACGAGCAGTACTTC. This encodes CASSLIISYEQYF.

The gene calls are TRBV4-1 and TRBJ1-3, with 7 nucleotides matching TRBD1. J was trimmed by 1 base and V by 1 base; bases with no gene match: 7. CDR1 MGHRA and CDR2 YSYEKL come from the germline V gene. The CDR3 length is 17 residues. DNA of the CDR3: TGCGCCAGCAGCCAAGGGCAGGGGGTCTTGTCTGGAAACACCATATATTTT. This codes for CASSQGQGVLSGNTIYF.

This clonotype was detected a few times. The CDR3 protein is CASSLSVGGPRNEQFF. For the CDR3, the DNA is TGTGCCAGCAGCTTGTCAGTGGGAGGGCCTCGAAATGAGCAGTTCTTC. The V call is TRBV5-6, the J call TRBJ2-1; 7 bases align to TRBD2. Germline lookup yields CDR1 SGHDT and CDR2 YYEEEE. The CDR3 consists of 16 residues. V shed 1 base, J shed 7 bases, and the junction held 11 bases outside the gene matches.

Only a few counts were recorded for this clonotype. V gene TRBV27 combines with J gene TRBJ2-1; D not certain. Trimming stripped 2 bases from V and 8 bases from J, with 13 bases between. CDR1 is MNHEY, CDR2 SMNVEV, per germline (reference sequence). The CDR3 is 14 residues long. The CDR3 region has the DNA TGTGCCAGCAGTTTAGTCATAGCTATCGATGAGCAGTTCTTC. This encodes CASSLVIAIDEQFF.

The V call is TRBV5-6, the J call TRBJ1-2; no definite D call. Germline V gives CDR1 SGHDT, CDR2 YYEEEE. The CDR3 sequence is 13 residues long. Deletions cut 1 base from V and 2 bases from J, with 6 bases between. The CDR3 nucleotides are TGTGCCAGCAGCTTGAGGAGAAACTATGGCTACACCTTC. Its protein is CASSLRRNYGYTF. Looking up the rest from reference TRBV5-6 and TRBJ1-2 gives the full variable domain: DAGVTQSPTHLIKTRGQQVTLRCSPKSGHDTVSWYQQALGQGPQFIFQYYEEEERQRGNFPDRFSGHQFPNYSSELNVNALLLGDSALYLCASSLRRNYGYTFGSGTRLTVV.

The V and J genes are TRBV14 and TRBJ2-4; TRBD2 matches at 7 bases. CDR3 length equals 19 residues. CDR1 and CDR2 (germline): SGHDN, FVKESK. Trimming at V came to 4 bases and at J to 1 base, leaving 16 bases not matched to a gene. Written as DNA, the CDR3 is TGTGCCAGCAGCCTGGCCTCTTGGCGGGAGAAGGGGGCCAAAAACATTCAGTACTTC. It encodes CASSLASWREKGAKNIQYF.